This TCR beta chain was recovered during a study of Ad26.COV2.S vaccination and SARS-CoV-2 variants. Study-level information: Donor participated within the Ad26.COV2.S arm of the COV1001 trial.

V was trimmed by 0 bases and J by 5 bases, leaving 29 bases between them. This CDR3 has 21 residues. Germline V CDR1 and CDR2: LGHDT, YNNKEL (reference sequence). Repertoires were generated with immunoSEQ multiplex PCR, while TCRdb's copy carries only in-frame clones and drops some. The data hold some 240,000 clones, with 87% observed a single time. Treatment: around 19 received Ad26.COV2.S at low or high dose, single or two shots; about five received placebo; per-sample allocation not given. Sampling occurred on day 63 after the first vaccine or placebo injection. This Boston cohort included adults aged 18-55 years.

This specimen consisted of peripheral blood, obtained in a trial of Ad26.COV2.S vaccine versus placebo. The chain uses TRBV3-1 (or the pseudogene TRBV3-2) and TRBJ1-5; D not certain. This receptor was identified in a person aged 18-60 years who received the Ad26.COV2.S COVID-19 vaccine or a placebo. As DNA, the CDR3 is TGTGCCAGCAGCCAAGATCAATCCCTCAATGTTACGGCCTTATCCTATCAGCCCCAGCATTTT. Residues: CASSQDQSLNVTALSYQPQHF.